These 7 T cell receptor beta chains were all obtained from the same sample, sequenced in a study of CD8 T cells in ankylosing spondylitis. Each CDR3 protein is one row after TCRdb ran MiXCR on the 5' RACE reads. The data contain about 250,000 distinct CDR3 sequences, around 8% of them singletons. The source material was blood, either unsorted or a sorted T cell fraction (not recorded which). All receptors derive from a female donor with ankylosing spondylitis or in good health (not recorded which).

Ten or more counts support this clonotype. The V gene is TRBV7-8, the J gene TRBJ2-7; D remains unclear. V lost 2 bases to trimming and J lost 6 bases, with 14 bases between them. Germline CDR1 and CDR2: SGHVS and FQNEAQ. This CDR3 region has 14 residues. The CDR3 DNA is TGTGCCAGCAGCTTAAGAAGGTTTTTTCCCGAGCAGTACTTC. Translated, it gives CASSLRRFFPEQYF.

This clonotype appeared a few times. The rearrangement joins TRBV20-1 to TRBJ1-5; TRBD1 agrees at 10 bases. This CDR3 region has 14 residues. Trimming cost V 5 bases and J 3 bases; bases outside gene matches: 4. Germline V gene lookup returns CDR1 DFQATT and CDR2 SNEGSKA (reference sequence). The CDR3 is CSAEGQGTNQPQHF. CDR3 in DNA: TGCAGTGCTGAGGGACAGGGGACCAATCAGCCCCAGCATTTT.

The V and J genes are TRBV7-9 and TRBJ2-5, with D hard to call. CDR3 length equals 13 residues. V dropped 7 bases and J dropped 3 bases, with 12 bases sitting between them. CDR1 SEHNR and CDR2 FQNEAQ come from the germline V gene (reference sequence). CDR3 region: CASNYSIEETQYF. CDR3 in DNA: TGTGCCAGCAACTACTCGATAGAAGAGACCCAGTACTTC.

In its sample, this clonotype was seen many times. This chain uses TRBV4-3 with TRBJ1-5; D gene unclear. CDR1 and CDR2 (germline): LGHNA, YSLEER. The germline V and J ends were trimmed by 0 bases and 4 bases, with 7 bases remaining between them. The length of the CDR3 is 14 residues. CDR3: CASSQDPVNQPQHF. The CDR3 DNA reads as TGCGCCAGCAGCCAAGATCCAGTTAATCAGCCCCAGCATTTT.

This clonotype was counted ten times or more. The CDR3 reads CSARPPGSNEKLFF. The CDR3, as DNA: TGCAGTGCTAGACCACCAGGATCTAATGAAAAACTGTTTTTT. The V and J genes are TRBV20-1 and TRBJ1-4; no clear D. CDR3 size: 14 residues. V gave up 2 bases and J gave up 3 bases, with 10 bases separating them. The germline gives CDR1 DFQATT, CDR2 SNEGSKA (reference sequence).

This clonotype was recorded many times. The gene calls are TRBV5-1 and TRBJ2-3; 7 bases fit TRBD2. The CDR3 is made up of 14 amino acids. Germline-derived CDR1 and CDR2 are SGHRS and YFSETQ. Losses at the gene ends were 3 bases for V and 5 bases for J; bases not matched to a gene: 6. The CDR3, as DNA: TGCGCCAGCAGCTATGCGGGAGAGGGAGATACGCAGTATTTT. Translation: CASSYAGEGDTQYF.

This clonotype appeared many times. J is TRBJ2-5 and V is TRBV12-3 or TRBV12-4; D gene ambiguous. The CDR3 has 14 residues. Trimming shortened V by 2 bases and J by 5 bases, and 12 bases separated the two germline ends. The DNA for the CDR3 is TGTGCCAGCAGTTTACCCGTCGAAGAGGAGACCCAGTACTTC. The encoded protein is CASSLPVEEETQYF.